The clone carrying this T cell receptor (beta chain) was observed a handful of times. This CDR3 is 12 amino acids long. Germline loops: CDR1 SGHDT, CDR2 YYEEEE. V gave up 0 bases and J gave up 2 bases, with 1 base separating them. TCRdb's copy holds only in-frame clones and misses some; the assay was immunoSEQ multiplex PCR. The sample lists some 1,800 clones; less than 20% were seen once. These data originate in a study of tumour-infiltrating T cells in Burkitt lymphoma. Overall study: Productive clonality predicted overall and progression-free survival.

This clonotype was sampled from a human donor with diffuse large B-cell lymphoma. The sequenced sample consisted of tumor tissue. V usage is TRBV5-6 and J usage is TRBJ2-3; D not certain. Here the CDR3 DNA reads TGTGCCAGCAGCTTGGTCACAGATACGCAGTATTTT. The encoded protein is CASSLVTDTQYF.